This is a list of T cell receptor beta chains from one sample in a study of T cells in Graves' hyperthyroidism and ophthalmopathy. TCRdb itself ran the multiplex PCR reads through MiXCR, one entry per CDR3 protein. The sample consists of more than 500,000 distinct CDR3 sequences, roughly 15% of them appearing once. The specimen was blood. The receptors originated from a woman in her thirties with Graves' ophthalmopathy. Each CDR3 is given with its conserved first and last residue. D genes are given only for firm matches. Clone size is shown for a subset of rows, as once, few, many or a class of expanded clone.

v_gene	j_gene	d_gene	abundance	CDR3aa	CDR3nt
TRBV2	TRBJ1-2	NA	many	CASLRQSYGYTF	TGTGCCAGCCTCCGACAGTCCTATGGCTACACCTTC
TRBV11-2	TRBJ2-2	NA	NA	CASSQVFGELFF	TGCGCCAGCAGCCAAGTATTCGGGGAGCTGTTTTTT
TRBV5-5	TRBJ2-7	TRBD1	NA	CASSWLQGIRYEQYF	TGTGCCAGCAGCTGGCTACAGGGGATTCGCTACGAGCAGTACTTC
TRBV6-1	TRBJ2-4	NA	many	CASSGGRGDIQYF	TGTGCCAGCAGTGGGGGCAGGGGTGACATTCAGTACTTC
TRBV28	TRBJ1-5	TRBD1	many	CASSDGQGPYQPQHF	TGTGCCAGCAGCGACGGACAGGGCCCTTATCAGCCCCAGCATTTT
TRBV25-1	TRBJ2-3	NA	NA	CASSDTGAPGATDTQYF	TGTGCCAGCAGTGATACGGGAGCCCCCGGGGCCACAGATACGCAGTATTTT
TRBV27	TRBJ2-7	TRBD1	many	CASSFSGGYEQYF	TGTGCCAGCAGTTTCTCAGGGGGCTACGAGCAGTACTTC
TRBV20-1	TRBJ1-5	NA	few	CSARDLTGNQPQHF	TGCAGTGCTAGAGATCTGACGGGGAATCAGCCCCAGCATTTT
TRBV2	TRBJ2-5	NA	many	CASTWTNLETQYF	TGTGCCAGCACATGGACGAATCTGGAGACCCAGTACTTC
TRBV5-1	TRBJ2-1	NA	many	CASSGGTGSYNEQFF	TGCGCCAGCAGCGGGGGAACGGGTTCCTACAATGAGCAGTTCTTC
TRBV12-3/TRBV12-4	TRBJ2-5	TRBD2	many	CASSFISGSSRGETQYF	TGTGCCAGCAGTTTTATTAGCGGGAGCAGCCGGGGGGAGACCCAGTACTTC
TRBV18	TRBJ2-7	TRBD1	many	CASSRDRNNYEQYF	TGTGCCAGCTCACGGGACAGGAACAATTACGAGCAGTACTTC
TRBV3-1	TRBJ2-3	TRBD1	few	CASSDRDRTSYF	TGTGCCAGCAGCGACCGGGACAGAACTTCGTATTTT
TRBV7-2	TRBJ2-7	TRBD2	NA	CASSLIAGGNLYEQYF	TGTGCCAGCAGCTTAATAGCGGGAGGAAACTTGTACGAGCAGTACTTC
TRBV18	TRBJ2-2	NA	NA	CASSGGQMNTGELFF	TGTGCCAGCTCAGGGGGACAAATGAACACCGGGGAGCTGTTTTTT
TRBV20-1	TRBJ1-4	NA	many	CSARDSPATNEKLFF	TGCAGTGCTAGAGATAGTCCTGCAACTAATGAAAAACTGTTTTTT
TRBV7-9	TRBJ1-2	NA	few	CASSLYGSEGYGYTF	TGTGCCAGCAGCTTATACGGCAGCGAGGGCTATGGCTACACCTTC
TRBV7-9	TRBJ2-5	NA	NA	CASSLQGPLETQYF	TGTGCCAGCAGCTTACAAGGCCCCCTGGAGACCCAGTACTTC
TRBV28	TRBJ1-5	NA	many	CATAPVFTSNQPQHF	TGTGCCACCGCCCCCGTTTTCACGAGCAATCAGCCCCAGCATTTT
TRBV10-3	TRBJ2-7	TRBD1	NA	CAISEIQGASAYEQYF	TGTGCCATCAGCGAAATCCAGGGGGCGTCGGCCTACGAGCAGTACTTC
TRBV24-1	TRBJ2-2	TRBD1	many	CATSDPGTGGTGELFF	TGTGCCACCAGTGATCCCGGGACAGGTGGCACCGGGGAGCTGTTTTTT
TRBV10-2	TRBJ1-1	NA	many	CASTVYVQGKGKNTEAFF	TGCGCCAGCACTGTTTATGTCCAGGGGAAAGGGAAGAACACTGAAGCTTTCTTT
TRBV20-1	TRBJ2-7	TRBD1	few	CSARRQGSLYEQYF	TGCAGTGCTAGGCGACAGGGATCCCTCTACGAGCAGTACTTC
TRBV19	TRBJ1-1	NA	few	CASSIGGNTEAFF	TGTGCCAGTAGTATAGGGGGAAACACTGAAGCTTTCTTT
TRBV7-8	TRBJ1-5	NA	many	CASSLLRNQPQHF	TGTGCCAGCAGCTTACTCCGTAATCAGCCCCAGCATTTT
TRBV30	TRBJ2-2	TRBD2	NA	CAWSPGSGKSTTGELFF	TGTGCCTGGAGTCCCGGAAGCGGGAAATCGACCACCGGGGAGCTGTTTTTT
TRBV30	TRBJ2-7	TRBD1	many	CAWAPQGVQYF	TGTGCCTGGGCCCCCCAGGGGGTTCAGTACTTC
TRBV10-2	TRBJ2-4	TRBD2	few	CASSESAGVAKNIQYF	TGCGCCAGCAGTGAGTCGGCGGGGGTAGCCAAAAACATTCAGTACTTC
TRBV3-1	TRBJ2-1	NA	many	CASSQVDGGEQFF	TGTGCCAGCAGCCAAGTGGATGGGGGAGAGCAGTTCTTC
TRBV10-3	TRBJ1-4	TRBD1	NA	CAISEPGQGLEKLFF	TGTGCCATCAGTGAGCCGGGACAGGGATTGGAAAAACTGTTTTTT
TRBV4-1	TRBJ1-5	TRBD1	NA	CASDPGSRGTYSNQPQHF	TGCGCCAGCGACCCTGGGAGCAGGGGGACCTATAGCAATCAGCCCCAGCATTTT
TRBV29-1	TRBJ2-7	NA	NA	CSVGEDSSYEQYF	TGCAGCGTTGGAGAGGACAGCTCCTACGAGCAGTACTTC
TRBV25-1	TRBJ2-7	NA	NA	CASSESGLWYEQYF	TGTGCCAGCAGTGAATCGGGGCTCTGGTACGAGCAGTACTTC
TRBV30	TRBJ2-5	TRBD2	few	CAWSALAGASETQYF	TGTGCCTGGAGTGCGCTAGCGGGAGCATCAGAGACCCAGTACTTC
TRBV27	TRBJ2-1	NA	NA	CASSFGSGTEQFF	TGTGCCAGCAGTTTTGGATCCGGGACAGAGCAGTTCTTC
TRBV19	TRBJ2-3	NA	few	CASSIVGPAPDTQYF	TGTGCCAGTAGTATAGTCGGGCCAGCGCCCGATACGCAGTATTTT
TRBV28	TRBJ1-5	TRBD1	NA	CASSYPPGQGRGNQPQHF	TGTGCCAGCAGTTACCCCCCTGGACAGGGACGGGGCAATCAGCCCCAGCATTTT
TRBV28	TRBJ1-4	TRBD1	few	CASSGGQGKEKLFF	TGTGCCAGCAGCGGGGGACAGGGGAAAGAAAAACTGTTTTTT
TRBV28	TRBJ2-7	TRBD2	many	CASSLRLDSGGYEQYF	TGTGCCAGCAGCCTGAGGTTAGACAGCGGGGGATACGAGCAGTACTTC
TRBV10-3	TRBJ2-3	NA	NA	CAISEVGGETDTQYF	TGTGCCATCAGTGAGGTCGGGGGAGAAACAGATACGCAGTATTTT
TRBV5-1	TRBJ2-2	NA	many	CASSLAGFMDANTGELFF	TGCGCCAGCAGCTTGGCGGGATTCATGGACGCGAACACCGGGGAGCTGTTTTTT
TRBV6-1	TRBJ2-5	NA	NA	CASNRDRGARETQYF	TGTGCCAGCAATAGGGATAGGGGGGCGCGGGAGACCCAGTACTTC
TRBV6-1	TRBJ2-7	TRBD2	NA	CASRSGRADNEQYF	TGTGCCAGCAGGAGCGGGAGGGCCGACAATGAGCAGTACTTC
TRBV20-1	TRBJ2-7	TRBD2	few	CSASRTRGVREQYF	TGCAGTGCTAGTAGGACTAGGGGTGTGCGCGAGCAGTACTTC
TRBV7-9	TRBJ2-1	TRBD2	few	CASSLTSGSLNEQFF	TGTGCCAGCAGCTTAACTAGCGGGAGTCTCAATGAGCAGTTCTTC
TRBV24-1	TRBJ2-4	TRBD2	NA	CATSDSTSGGDIQYF	TGTGCCACCAGTGATTCGACTAGCGGTGGGGACATTCAGTACTTC
TRBV7-8	TRBJ2-4	TRBD1	many	CASSPDRETIVAKNIQYF	TGTGCCAGCAGCCCTGACAGGGAAACGATAGTAGCCAAAAACATTCAGTACTTC
TRBV29-1	TRBJ2-7	NA	NA	CSVEGQDNEQYF	TGCAGCGTTGAAGGGCAGGACAACGAGCAGTACTTC
TRBV10-3	TRBJ1-2	TRBD1	many	CAISESNRGQSYGYTF	TGTGCCATCAGTGAGTCCAACAGGGGGCAATCCTATGGCTACACCTTC
TRBV4-1	TRBJ2-5	TRBD1	NA	CASSRLPGDRAMRKQYF	TGCGCCAGCAGCCGACTCCCCGGGGACAGGGCCATGCGTAAACAGTACTTC
TRBV7-2	TRBJ2-1	TRBD2	many	CASSLAGLAGFEFF	TGTGCCAGCAGCTTAGCTGGGCTAGCGGGATTCGAGTTCTTC
TRBV15	TRBJ2-3	TRBD2	NA	CATSRRTSVSDTQYF	TGTGCCACCAGCAGGAGGACTAGCGTCTCAGATACGCAGTATTTT
TRBV5-1	TRBJ2-7	TRBD1	NA	CASSRGQGTMEEQYF	TGCGCCAGCAGCCGAGGACAGGGGACGATGGAAGAGCAGTACTTC